Given below is one TCR beta chain in context. TCRdb's copy holds only in-frame clones and misses some; the assay was immunoSEQ multiplex PCR. Seen here are approximately 70,000 clones, about 90% observed once, and the top ten hold 1.5% to 2%. The record originates from a study of T cell changes during pregnancy in multiple sclerosis. With 0 bases clipped from V and 1 base from J, the junction kept 3 bases outside the gene matches. This CDR3 region has 15 residues. The germline V gene has CDR1 SGHDT and CDR2 YYEEEE. The specimen was peripheral blood, collected in the first trimester of pregnancy. The V gene is TRBV5-6, the J gene TRBJ1-2; 7 bases align to TRBD1. The sequence was obtained from a female donor in good health, enrolled as a control in a pregnancy study. The CDR3 nucleotides are TGTGCCAGCAGCTTGGACGCAGGGGGTAACTATGGCTACACCTTC. The encoded protein is CASSLDAGGNYGYTF.